Listed below are T cell receptor beta chains from one sample, sequenced in a study of blood T cell repertoires in COVID-19. The repertoire was sequenced with immunoSEQ multiplex PCR; TCRdb's copy has only in-frame clones and lacks some. The table records hundreds of thousands of clones, approximately 84% of them present only once. Source material: peripheral blood. Every receptor here comes from a woman in her 30s who had recovered from COVID-19. Each CDR3 is given with its conserved first and last residue. The order of the fields is clone size, D gene, V gene, J gene, CDR3 protein, CDR3 DNA. A D gene is named only where the DNA matches it firmly. Clone size is not always given. Where it is, it says once, few, many or a class for expanded clones.

clone_size: NA; d_call: NA; v_call: TRBV29-1; j_call: TRBJ2-3; cdr3_aa: CSVVDFFSDTQYF; cdr3_nt: TGCAGCGTTGTCGACTTCTTTTCAGATACGCAGTATTTT
clone_size: NA; d_call: NA; v_call: TRBV4-1; j_call: TRBJ2-7; cdr3_aa: CASSQDNSGDTYEQYF; cdr3_nt: TGCGCCAGCAGCCAAGATAATTCGGGGGATACCTACGAGCAGTACTTC
clone_size: NA; d_call: TRBD1; v_call: TRBV5-5; j_call: TRBJ1-4; cdr3_aa: CASSLDPGTVEKLFF; cdr3_nt: TGTGCCAGCAGCTTGGATCCCGGGACAGTGGAAAAACTGTTTTTT
clone_size: NA; d_call: NA; v_call: TRBV5-5; j_call: TRBJ2-3; cdr3_aa: CASSFQVSTDTQYF; cdr3_nt: TGTGCCAGCAGCTTTCAGGTTAGCACAGATACGCAGTATTTT
clone_size: NA; d_call: TRBD1; v_call: TRBV3-1/TRBV3-2; j_call: TRBJ2-3; cdr3_aa: CASSQGTGRTDTQYF; cdr3_nt: TGTGCCAGCAGCCAAGGGACAGGGAGGACAGATACGCAGTATTTT
clone_size: once; d_call: TRBD1; v_call: TRBV6-2/TRBV6-3; j_call: TRBJ2-5; cdr3_aa: CASSPDRGETQYF; cdr3_nt: TGTGCCAGCAGCCCGGACAGGGGGGAGACCCAGTACTTC
clone_size: NA; d_call: TRBD1; v_call: TRBV6-5; j_call: TRBJ2-1; cdr3_aa: CASSYSDRDSYNEQFF; cdr3_nt: TGTGCCAGCAGTTACTCCGACAGGGACTCCTACAATGAGCAGTTCTTC
clone_size: NA; d_call: TRBD1; v_call: TRBV4-1; j_call: TRBJ2-1; cdr3_aa: CASSFLQGVLNEQFF; cdr3_nt: TGCGCCAGCAGCTTTTTACAGGGGGTCCTGAATGAGCAGTTCTTC
clone_size: NA; d_call: TRBD2; v_call: TRBV4-2; j_call: TRBJ2-7; cdr3_aa: CASSLGLAGGVDEQYF; cdr3_nt: TGTGCCAGCAGCCTAGGACTAGCGGGAGGGGTGGACGAGCAGTACTTC
clone_size: once; d_call: TRBD1; v_call: TRBV3-1/TRBV3-2; j_call: TRBJ1-4; cdr3_aa: CASSQGRQGGNEKLFF; cdr3_nt: TGTGCCAGCAGCCAAGGCCGACAGGGGGGCAATGAAAAACTGTTTTTT
clone_size: once; d_call: NA; v_call: TRBV6-2/TRBV6-3; j_call: TRBJ1-1; cdr3_aa: CASSPEAQLAFGSEAFF; cdr3_nt: TGTGCCAGCAGCCCTGAGGCCCAGTTGGCTTTCGGGTCTGAAGCTTTCTTT
clone_size: NA; d_call: NA; v_call: TRBV7-9; j_call: TRBJ1-4; cdr3_aa: CASSPLREDPGKLFF; cdr3_nt: TGTGCCAGCAGCCCTCTCAGGGAAGACCCCGGGAAACTGTTTTTT
clone_size: NA; d_call: NA; v_call: TRBV28; j_call: TRBJ2-7; cdr3_aa: CASRSRQTLAYEQYF; cdr3_nt: TGTGCCAGCAGATCAAGACAGACCCTAGCCTACGAGCAGTACTTC
clone_size: NA; d_call: NA; v_call: TRBV9; j_call: TRBJ2-1; cdr3_aa: CASSEVVGTQLSYNEQFF; cdr3_nt: TGTGCCAGCAGCGAGGTTGTCGGGACTCAACTATCCTACAATGAGCAGTTCTTC
clone_size: NA; d_call: NA; v_call: TRBV30; j_call: TRBJ1-4; cdr3_aa: CAWSVLREEKLFF; cdr3_nt: TGTGCCTGGAGTGTACTGAGGGAGGAAAAACTGTTTTTT
clone_size: NA; d_call: NA; v_call: TRBV11-2; j_call: TRBJ1-1; cdr3_aa: CASSRGGAPEAFF; cdr3_nt: TGTGCCAGCAGTCGAGGGGGGGCGCCTGAAGCTTTCTTT
clone_size: NA; d_call: NA; v_call: TRBV7-2; j_call: TRBJ1-3; cdr3_aa: CASSLPGTERAIYF; cdr3_nt: TGTGCCAGCAGCTTACCGGGGACTGAGAGGGCCATATATTTT
clone_size: NA; d_call: NA; v_call: TRBV30; j_call: TRBJ1-3; cdr3_aa: CAWRSRRSGNTIYF; cdr3_nt: TGTGCCTGGAGAAGCAGGCGCTCTGGAAACACCATATATTTT
clone_size: NA; d_call: NA; v_call: TRBV3-1/TRBV3-2; j_call: TRBJ1-5; cdr3_aa: CASSQFSGNQPQHF; cdr3_nt: TGTGCCAGCAGCCAATTTAGTGGCAATCAGCCCCAGCATTTT
clone_size: NA; d_call: TRBD1; v_call: TRBV2; j_call: TRBJ2-7; cdr3_aa: CASSADRGQYEQYF; cdr3_nt: TGTGCCAGCAGCGCGGACAGGGGGCAATACGAGCAGTACTTC
clone_size: NA; d_call: NA; v_call: TRBV7-2; j_call: TRBJ1-5; cdr3_aa: CASSTGGYSNQPQHF; cdr3_nt: TGTGCCAGCAGCACGGGGGGATATAGCAATCAGCCCCAGCATTTT
clone_size: NA; d_call: NA; v_call: TRBV12-3/TRBV12-4; j_call: TRBJ1-1; cdr3_aa: CASSLAGEAFF; cdr3_nt: TGTGCCAGCAGTTTGGCGGGTGAAGCTTTCTTT
clone_size: NA; d_call: TRBD1; v_call: TRBV27; j_call: TRBJ2-7; cdr3_aa: CASSLSTGGGEQYF; cdr3_nt: TGTGCCAGCAGTTTATCGACAGGGGGCGGCGAGCAGTACTTC
clone_size: NA; d_call: TRBD2; v_call: TRBV6-5; j_call: TRBJ2-1; cdr3_aa: CASSYSSGRTNEQFF; cdr3_nt: TGTGCCAGCAGTTACTCAAGCGGGAGGACAAATGAGCAGTTCTTC
clone_size: few; d_call: TRBD1; v_call: TRBV20-1; j_call: TRBJ2-1; cdr3_aa: CSARRDRETFF; cdr3_nt: TGCAGTGCTAGGAGGGACAGGGAAACGTTCTTC
clone_size: NA; d_call: NA; v_call: TRBV10-3; j_call: TRBJ1-1; cdr3_aa: CAISLNREGEAFF; cdr3_nt: TGTGCCATCAGTCTAAACAGGGAAGGTGAAGCTTTCTTT
clone_size: NA; d_call: TRBD1; v_call: TRBV27; j_call: TRBJ1-2; cdr3_aa: CASRTGQGGGYTF; cdr3_nt: TGTGCCAGCAGAACCGGACAGGGCGGAGGCTACACCTTC
clone_size: once; d_call: TRBD2; v_call: TRBV7-3; j_call: TRBJ2-2; cdr3_aa: CASSPGLAGGYTGELFF; cdr3_nt: TGTGCCAGCAGTCCGGGACTAGCGGGAGGATATACCGGGGAGCTGTTTTTT
clone_size: NA; d_call: TRBD2; v_call: TRBV5-4; j_call: TRBJ2-7; cdr3_aa: CASSFGTTYEQYF; cdr3_nt: TGTGCCAGCAGCTTCGGGACTACCTACGAGCAGTACTTC
clone_size: NA; d_call: NA; v_call: TRBV19; j_call: TRBJ1-2; cdr3_aa: CASSINRINGYTF; cdr3_nt: TGTGCCAGTAGTATAAACAGGATAAATGGCTACACCTTC
clone_size: NA; d_call: NA; v_call: TRBV5-1; j_call: TRBJ1-2; cdr3_aa: CASSFDSQNYGYTF; cdr3_nt: TGCGCCAGCAGCTTCGACAGTCAGAACTATGGCTACACCTTC
clone_size: once; d_call: TRBD2; v_call: TRBV7-9; j_call: TRBJ2-7; cdr3_aa: CASSSTSGGPNSYEQYF; cdr3_nt: TGTGCCAGCAGCTCGACTAGCGGGGGTCCAAACTCCTACGAGCAGTACTTC
clone_size: NA; d_call: NA; v_call: TRBV2; j_call: TRBJ1-2; cdr3_aa: CASSEVDRVYTF; cdr3_nt: TGTGCCAGCAGTGAAGTCGACAGAGTCTACACCTTC
clone_size: NA; d_call: NA; v_call: TRBV18; j_call: TRBJ2-3; cdr3_aa: CASSPFREDTQYF; cdr3_nt: TGTGCCAGCTCACCATTTCGGGAAGATACGCAGTATTTT
clone_size: NA; d_call: TRBD1; v_call: TRBV3-1/TRBV3-2; j_call: TRBJ1-1; cdr3_aa: CASSQDGTGGPNTEAFF; cdr3_nt: TGTGCCAGCAGCCAAGATGGTACAGGGGGTCCGAACACTGAAGCTTTCTTT